The entry below describes one TCR beta chain. This clonotype is medium-sized (0.01 to 0.1%) in its sample. Its antigen is still unknown. No base-level quality is on record; no much larger clone is a single base apart. Receptor libraries were prepared by RT-PCR. Instrument used: NextSeq 550. Using fastp at Q25 and MiXCR, TCRdb reprocessed the public reads and kept productive beta chains. Each record represents a unique CDR3 protein, reported with the most common genes and DNA among its rows. This sample has 87,000 or so distinct CDR3 sequences in its table, and roughly 5.1% of those were observed once. The ten largest clones take up about 3% of the sample. This record comes from a study of patients and donors after allogeneic stem cell transplantation (dated by TCRdb to the early 2020s). For CDR1 and CDR2, the germline V gene (reference sequence) lists DFQATT and SNEGSKA. Including the terminal cysteine and phenylalanine, the CDR3 comprises 13 residues. Only the CDR3 part of the read is kept: 39 bases, read in frame from the first base. The V end loses 6 bases and the J end loses 7 bases, and a stretch of 18 bases separates them.

The receptor was isolated from a human donor who was either an allogeneic HSCT recipient or a stem cell or donor lymphocyte infusion donor (not recorded which). It is not recorded whose cells these are; they may come from a transplant donor. The material sequenced was blood, either unsorted or a sorted T cell fraction (not recorded which). The rearranged segments are TRBV20-1 and TRBJ1-1; tentative D gene TRBD1, with 6 bases matching. The DNA sequence is as follows: TGCAGTGCCAAACGACAGGTGCCCGGTGAAGCTTTCTTT. Translation gives CSAKRQVPGEAFF.